This passage covers 30 T cell receptor beta chains from one sample sequenced in a study of beta chain features in type 1 diabetes. General study points: Type 1 diabetes patients had moderately but significantly shorter TCRB CDR3s in all four CD4+ subsets.

Expressed TCRB transcripts were sequenced, since all the RNA that had been isolated was reverse transcribed. Sequencing used immunoSEQ multiplex PCR; TCRdb keeps in-frame clones, though not all of them. The table lists some 44,000 clones, roughly 70% of them singletons. No cognate antigen is known for these TCRs. Source material: Tregs from blood. Every receptor here comes from a woman younger than 30 with type 1 diabetes.

CDR3 sequence: CASSLLAALGSDTQYF. The CDR3 DNA reads as TGTGCCAGCAGCTTATTAGCGGCCTTAGGGTCAGATACGCAGTATTTT. This chain connects TRBV7-2 to TRBJ2-3; D might be TRBD2 (6 bases). Germline CDR1 SGHTA, CDR2 FQGNSA. CDR3 size: 16 residues. V lost 2 bases and J 4 bases, leaving 16 bases between the germline ends.

The rearrangement joins TRBV4-1 to TRBJ1-1, with 7 positions matching TRBD1. This CDR3 region has 14 residues. Germline CDR1 is MGHRA and CDR2 is YSYEKL. V lost 2 bases and J lost 5; bases outside the gene matches: 5. DNA for the CDR3: TGCGCCAGCAGCCAAATGGACAGGAATACTGAAGCTTTCTTT. Amino acids: CASSQMDRNTEAFF.

The chain joins TRBV7-9 to TRBJ2-1, with 9 bases that match TRBD1. CDR3 size: 16 residues. V was pared by 0 bases and J by 5 bases, with 5 bases of the junction left unmatched. Germline CDR1 is SEHNR and CDR2 is FQNEAQ (reference sequence). Written as DNA, the CDR3 is TGTGCCAGCAGCTTAGCGCCGGGACAGGGTAACAATGAGCAGTTCTTC. Protein: CASSLAPGQGNNEQFF. Combining the CDR3 with reference TRBV7-9 and TRBJ2-1 gives the whole variable domain DTGVSQNPRHKITKRGQNVTFRCDPISEHNRLYWYRQTLGQGPEFLTYFQNEAQLEKSRLLSDRFSAERPKGSFSTLEIQRTEQGDSAMYLCASSLAPGQGNNEQFFGPGTRLTVL.

V is TRBV5-5 and J is TRBJ1-5; perhaps TRBD1 as D (5 bases). Germline assignment: CDR1 SGHKS and CDR2 YYEKEE (reference sequence). The CDR3 is 14 amino acids. The ends were cut back, 0 bases at V and 3 bases at J, with 7 bases in the middle. Here the CDR3 reads CASSLGQYNQPQHF. CDR3 nucleotides: TGTGCCAGCAGCTTGGGACAGTACAATCAGCCCCAGCATTTT.

The CDR3 is CASSPISGVLQYF. The CDR3, as DNA: TGTGCCAGCAGCCCTATTAGCGGGGTTTTGCAGTATTTT. V is TRBV7-2 and J is TRBJ2-3, with 8 bases fitting TRBD2. V lost 5 bases and J lost 11; bases outside the gene matches: 9. This CDR3 has 13 amino acids. CDR1 is SGHTA and CDR2 is FQGNSA in the germline V gene.

The V call is TRBV11-2, the J call TRBJ2-7; D uncertain. Germline CDR1 SGHAT, CDR2 FQNNGV. Deletions cut 0 bases from V and 2 bases from J, with 11 bases between. This CDR3 is built from 15 residues. CDR3 protein: CASSLDYRGPYEQYF. The CDR3 bases are TGTGCCAGCAGCTTAGATTACCGCGGCCCCTACGAGCAGTACTTC.

The V call is TRBV29-1, the J call TRBJ2-1; 10 bases match TRBD2. The CDR3 contains 13 residues. The V gene end was trimmed by 7 bases and the J gene end by 10 bases; junction bases not matched to a gene: 10. Germline CDR1 SQVTM, CDR2 ANQGSEA. CDR3: CSGTSGSQYEQFF. The CDR3 bases are TGCAGCGGGACTAGCGGTTCCCAGTACGAGCAGTTCTTC.

The chain recombines TRBV2 with TRBJ2-1, with a weak D call TRBD2 (6 bases). This CDR3 comprises 16 residues. The germline gives CDR1 SNHLY, CDR2 FYNNEI. V lost 3 bases and J 1 base, leaving 13 bases between the germline ends. CDR3 DNA: TGTGCCAGCAGTGAGTGGCGGGGCCGGTCCTACAATGAGCAGTTCTTC. Its translation: CASSEWRGRSYNEQFF. Supplemented by reference TRBV2 and TRBJ2-1, the full variable domain reads EPEVTQTPSHQVTQMGQEVILRCVPISNHLYFYWYRQILGQKVEFLVSFYNNEISEKSEIFDDQFSVERPDGSNFTLKIRSTKLEDSAMYFCASSEWRGRSYNEQFFGPGTRLTVL.

The V call is TRBV7-9, the J call TRBJ1-2; a weak D match, TRBD1 (6 bases). Germline assignment: CDR1 SEHNR and CDR2 FQNEAQ (reference sequence). Trimming left V 3 bases short and J 4 bases short, with 12 bases between. This CDR3 is 14 amino acids long. CDR3 DNA sequence: TGTGCCAGCAGCTTCGCCGGGACAACCTATGGCTACACCTTC. This codes for CASSFAGTTYGYTF.

V and J are TRBV18 and TRBJ1-2; TRBD1 aligns across 8 bases. The ends lost 5 bases at V and 4 bases at J; junction bases unmatched: 9. CDR3 length equals 15 residues. Germline V CDR1 and CDR2: KGHSH, LQKENI. The DNA of the CDR3 is TGTGCCAGCTCATCTCAGGGGGCGTATAGCTATGGCTACACCTTC. Protein sequence: CASSSQGAYSYGYTF.

The chain uses TRBV7-9 and TRBJ1-1, with 7 bases fitting TRBD1. This CDR3 comprises 14 residues. The germline V gene has CDR1 SEHNR and CDR2 FQNEAQ (reference sequence). With 2 bases clipped from V and 4 bases from J, the junction kept 4 bases outside the gene matches. CDR3 sequence (DNA): TGTGCCAGCAGCTTAAACAGGGGCGCCACTGAAGCTTTCTTT. It specifies CASSLNRGATEAFF. Full variable domain (remainder filled in from reference TRBV7-9 and TRBJ1-1): DTGVSQNPRHKITKRGQNVTFRCDPISEHNRLYWYRQTLGQGPEFLTYFQNEAQLEKSRLLSDRFSAERPKGSFSTLEIQRTEQGDSAMYLCASSLNRGATEAFFGQGTRLTVV.

The rearrangement links TRBV7-8 to TRBJ1-2; D is ambiguous. V lost 5 bases, J lost 7 bases, and 20 bases lay in between. Germline lookup yields CDR1 SGHVS and CDR2 FQNEAQ. This CDR3 is 15 amino acids long. In DNA, the CDR3 is TGTGCCAGCAGCCCCGAATGGAATGAACTACGTGGCTACACCTTC. Translated, it gives CASSPEWNELRGYTF.

V and J are TRBV6-1 and TRBJ1-1; D might be TRBD1 (6 bases). Germline lookup yields CDR1 MNHNS and CDR2 SASEGT. This CDR3 region has 14 residues. V lost 8 bases and J lost 6, with 19 bases in between. The CDR3 nucleotides read TGTGCCAGCCCCCTACAGGGAATAGGGGCTGAAGCTTTCTTT. This sequence encodes CASPLQGIGAEAFF.

The V gene is TRBV7-9, the J gene TRBJ2-5; D gene ambiguous. The CDR3 spans 12 residues. The germline V gene has CDR1 SEHNR and CDR2 FQNEAQ (reference sequence). V lost 7 bases, J lost 2 bases, and 8 bases lay in between. The DNA of the CDR3 is TGTGCCAGCACCCCCCTACAAGAGACCCAGTACTTC. Its protein product is CASTPLQETQYF.

V and J are TRBV25-1 and TRBJ1-2; D possibly corresponds to TRBD1 (6 bases). This CDR3 comprises 15 residues. Germline V gene data show CDR1 as MGHDK and CDR2 as SYGVNS. Trimming cost V 0 bases and J 2 bases, with 10 bases left between them. The CDR3: CASSEYGGANYGYTF. CDR3 nucleotide sequence: TGTGCCAGCAGTGAATATGGGGGCGCCAACTATGGCTACACCTTC.

The rearrangement links TRBV27 to TRBJ1-5, with TRBD1 as a possible D gene (5 bases). V was pared by 5 bases and J by 3 bases, with 11 bases between. The germline gives CDR1 MNHEY, CDR2 SMNVEV (reference sequence). There are 14 residues in the CDR3. CDR3 region: CASSPGHFNQPQHF. The CDR3 nucleotides read TGTGCCAGCAGTCCCGGACACTTCAATCAGCCCCAGCATTTT.

This clone was picked up one time. The chain is built from TRBV10-3 and TRBJ1-1, with a possible D match to TRBD1 (6 bases). Germline CDR1 is ENHRY and CDR2 is SYGVKD. The CDR3 has 13 residues. Trimming left V 6 bases short and J 0 bases short, with 8 bases between. The CDR3 protein is CAISGQLNTEAFF. DNA for the CDR3: TGTGCCATCAGCGGACAGTTGAACACTGAAGCTTTCTTT.

This clone showed up just a few times. This chain connects TRBV28 to TRBJ2-2; no reliable D call. Germline assignment: CDR1 MDHEN and CDR2 SYDVKM. This CDR3 comprises 15 residues. V lost 2 bases, J lost 4 bases, and 11 bases lay in between. The chain's CDR3 is CASSLARRGTGELFF. In DNA form, the CDR3 reads TGTGCCAGCAGTTTAGCCCGGAGAGGCACCGGGGAGCTGTTTTTT.

This chain uses TRBV9 with TRBJ2-1, with 8 bases lining up with TRBD2. V was clipped by 0 bases and J by 10 bases; unmatched bases: 9. The CDR3 sequence is 15 residues long. Germline CDR1 is SGDLS and CDR2 is YYNGEE. The CDR3 reads CASSVVAGNTEEQFF. CDR3 sequence (DNA): TGTGCCAGCAGCGTAGTAGCGGGAAATACGGAGGAGCAGTTCTTC.

The chain combines TRBV6-1 with TRBJ2-2; D may be TRBD2 (5 bases). Trimming took 7 bases from V and 5 from J, leaving 14 bases between them. The V gene's germline CDR1 is MNHNS and CDR2 SASEGT. This CDR3 spans 14 amino acids. CDR3 nucleotide sequence: TGTGCCAGCAAGGAGGCCCTAATGACCGGGGAGCTGTTTTTT. The encoded protein is CASKEALMTGELFF.

The chain uses TRBV7-2 and TRBJ1-3; 11 bases fit TRBD1. Germline assignment: CDR1 SGHTA and CDR2 FQGNSA. After removal of 5 bases from V and 6 bases from J, the junction contained 9 bases not matched to a gene. The CDR3 runs 16 residues. The CDR3 bases are TGTGCCAGCAGCACGGCGCCGGGACAGGGGGTAAACACCATATATTTT. It encodes CASSTAPGQGVNTIYF.

The chain joins TRBV11-2 to TRBJ2-1, with TRBD2 as a possible D gene (6 bases). The CDR3 length is 17 residues. V was pared by 5 bases and J by 10 bases, with 27 bases between. The V gene's germline CDR1 is SGHAT and CDR2 FQNNGV. CDR3 sequence (DNA): TGTGCCAGCAGCACAAGCCGGGGACGACTAGACCCGGGAGAGCAGTTCTTC. This sequence encodes CASSTSRGRLDPGEQFF.

The J gene is TRBJ1-1, the V gene TRBV29-1; 7 positions match TRBD1. The CDR3 contains 15 residues. The germline gives CDR1 SQVTM, CDR2 ANQGSEA. Trimming removed 7 bases from V and 5 bases from J; junction bases left unmatched: 16. CDR3 coding DNA: TGCAGCGCCAAGGGAAGGACAGGAGGGGTAACTGAAGCTTTCTTT. Amino acid sequence: CSAKGRTGGVTEAFF.

V is TRBV6-5 and J is TRBJ1-6; tentatively, D is TRBD1 (5 bases). This CDR3 region has 15 residues. The V end was cut by 0 bases, the J end by 10 bases, with 13 bases between. Germline lookup yields CDR1 MNHEY and CDR2 SVGAGI. The CDR3 region has the DNA TGTGCCAGCAGTTACTCTCAGAGCGGGGACTCACCCCTCCACTTT. Encoded protein: CASSYSQSGDSPLHF.

This clone came up a few times. The chain couples TRBV5-4 to TRBJ2-7, with D possibly TRBD1 on 6 matching bases. This CDR3 has 14 amino acids. Germline loops: CDR1 SGHNT, CDR2 YYREEE (reference sequence). V shed 0 bases and J shed 1 base, with 8 bases lying between them. CDR3 region: CASSLGGQSYEQYF. The CDR3 DNA sequence: TGTGCCAGCAGCTTGGGCGGACAGTCCTACGAGCAGTACTTC. Drawing the rest from reference TRBV5-4 and TRBJ2-7, the complete variable domain is ETGVTQSPTHLIKTRGQQVTLRCSSQSGHNTVSWYQQALGQGPQFIFQYYREEENGRGNFPPRFSGLQFPNYSSELNVNALELDDSALYLCASSLGGQSYEQYFGPGTRLTVT.

The rearrangement uses TRBV6-1 and TRBJ2-7; 13 nucleotides match TRBD2. Germline CDR1 and CDR2: MNHNS and SASEGT. V dropped 8 bases and J dropped 2; count of bases not matched to a gene: 3. CDR3 length equals 14 residues. The CDR3 reads CASRTSGGTYEQYF. The DNA of the CDR3 is TGTGCCAGCCGGACTAGCGGGGGCACCTACGAGCAGTACTTC.

V and J are TRBV9 and TRBJ2-1; TRBD2 matches 15 bases. Germline assignment: CDR1 SGDLS and CDR2 YYNGEE. The ends lost 3 bases at V and 0 bases at J; junction bases unmatched: 4. There are 18 residues in the CDR3. CDR3 DNA sequence: TGTGCCAGCAGCGAACCGGGACTAGCGGGGGGCTCCTACAATGAGCAGTTCTTC. Translating it yields CASSEPGLAGGSYNEQFF.

This chain connects TRBV19 to TRBJ1-3; 7 bases are shared with TRBD1. The J segment lost 8 bases and the V segment lost 8 bases, leaving 6 bases of the junction unmatched. In germline, CDR1 is LNHDA, CDR2 SQIVND (reference sequence). CDR3 length: 12 amino acids. The CDR3 sequence: CASSRQGYTIYF. CDR3 DNA sequence: TGTGCCAGTTCTCGACAGGGCTACACCATATATTTT. The full variable domain, its missing parts supplied by reference TRBV19 and TRBJ1-3, is DGGITQSPKYLFRKEGQNVTLSCEQNLNHDAMYWYRQDPGQGLRLIYYSQIVNDFQKGDIAEGYSVSREKKESFPLTVTSAQKNPTAFYLCASSRQGYTIYFGEGSWLTVV.

The V and J genes are TRBV7-8 and TRBJ1-6; tentative D call: TRBD1 (5 bases). The CDR3 runs to 17 residues. Trimming pared 2 bases from V and 7 bases from J, leaving 18 bases between. The germline CDR1 and CDR2 sequences are SGHVS and FQNEAQ. The CDR3 DNA reads TGTGCCAGCAGCTTAAACAGGCTAACGGTGGCGAATTCACCCCTCCACTTT. Protein: CASSLNRLTVANSPLHF.

The J gene is TRBJ2-7, the V gene TRBV13; D perhaps matches TRBD1 (5 bases). The germline V gene encodes CDR1 PRHDT and CDR2 FYEKMQ (reference sequence). The CDR3 runs 14 residues. Deletions cut 4 bases from V and 2 bases from J, with 12 bases between. CDR3: CASSWTQGAYEQYF. The CDR3 nucleotides read TGTGCCAGCAGCTGGACCCAGGGTGCCTACGAGCAGTACTTC.